A single sample gave rise to the 25 T cell receptor beta chains below, sequenced in a study of T cells in women clearing cervical HPV infection. Profiling relied on immunoSEQ multiplex PCR, and the TCRdb table lists in-frame clones only, not all of them. The repertoire table contains more than 40,000 clones. Sequences were obtained from blood buffy coat. These receptors were taken from a woman between 18 and 70 years old with a cervical HPV16 infection that either progressed to CIN3+ or cleared (not recorded which).

Remarks on this clone: From the germline J gene comes the end of the CDR3, since the read stops 3 residues before it. This chain uses TRBV5-4 with TRBJ2-5, with 9 bases that match TRBD2. This CDR3 contains 16 residues. V trimming: 0 bases; J trimming: 5 bases; junction bases outside the gene matches: 8. CDR1 SGHNT and CDR2 YYREEE come from the germline V gene (reference sequence). The CDR3 bases that were read are TGTGCCAGCAGCTTGGTGCGCGGGGGGGCCCCCGAGACC. Protein product: CASSLVRGGAPET. The whole CDR3 protein reads CASSLVRGGAPETQYF.

This clone shows up as medium-sized (0.01 to 0.1%) by frequency. The CDR3 is cut off 3 residues early in the read; its end comes from the germline J gene. The chain carries TRBV29-1 and TRBJ1-2; D might be TRBD1 (5 bases). The CDR3 runs to 13 residues. Germline CDR1 SQVTM, CDR2 ANQGSEA. Trimming removed 4 bases at V and 4 bases at J, with 13 bases between. The CDR3: CSVGGLGSYGYTF. The DNA read from the CDR3 is TGCAGCGTTGGGGGCCTCGGGAGCTATGGC.

In the case of this clone: The CDR3 end is not reached by the read, which stops 3 residues before it; the germline J gene fills it in. The V gene is TRBV2, the J gene TRBJ2-3; 7 bases fit TRBD2. The CDR3 is 13 residues long. J was trimmed by 8 bases and V by 6 bases; bases with no gene match: 8. Looked up from germline, CDR1 is SNHLY and CDR2 is FYNNEI. CDR3: CASRVIAGFTQYF. The CDR3 DNA, read in part, is TGTGCCAGCAGAGTAATAGCGGGCTTTACG.

About this clone itself: Coverage ceases 3 residues before the CDR3 finishes, and the germline J gene fills in the end. The J gene is TRBJ1-1, the V gene TRBV19, with 7 positions matching TRBD1. The V and J ends lost 6 bases and 0 bases, in that order; junction bases with no gene match: 4. This CDR3 has 14 residues. From germline, CDR1 is LNHDA and CDR2 SQIVND (reference sequence). The CDR3 DNA, read in part, is TGTGCCAGTAGGGACAGGAAGATGAACACTGAA. Residues: CASRDRKMNTE. The whole CDR3 sequence reads CASRDRKMNTEAFF.

Concerning this clone: The CDR3 goes on 3 residues after the read ends, and that part is filled in from the germline J gene. The gene calls are TRBV7-9 and TRBJ2-6; D is undetermined. The CDR3 loop spans 13 amino acids. Looked up from germline, CDR1 is SEHNR and CDR2 is FQNEAQ (reference sequence). V was trimmed by 4 bases and J by 2 bases, leaving 3 bases between them. CDR3 region: CASSSAGANVLTF. The sequenced CDR3 bases are TGTGCCAGCAGCTCCGCTGGGGCCAACGTC.

In the case of this clone: The CDR3 is cut off 3 residues early in the read; its end comes from the germline J gene. The chain links TRBV19 to TRBJ1-1, with 9 positions matching TRBD1. Germline CDR1 and CDR2: LNHDA and SQIVND (reference sequence). The CDR3 has 15 residues. With V trimmed by 1 base and J by 4 bases, 4 bases remained unmatched. Incomplete CDR3 DNA: TGTGCCAGTAGTATAGTTGTGACAGGGGGCACTGAA. Protein sequence: CASSIVVTGGTE. The whole CDR3 reads CASSIVVTGGTEAFF.

To note about this clone: The read ends 3 residues early relative to the CDR3; the germline J gene fills the gap. This chain uses TRBV7-9 with TRBJ2-3; unclear D gene. This CDR3 comprises 14 residues. CDR1 is SEHNR, CDR2 FQNEAQ, per germline (reference sequence). V dropped 5 bases and J dropped 6 bases, with 15 bases sitting between them. The part of the CDR3 DNA that was read is TGTGCCAGCAGCCGAACCCCCACAGAGGATACG. As protein: CASSRTPTEDT. The entire CDR3 is CASSRTPTEDTQYF.

About this clone itself: The read ends 3 residues shy of where the CDR3 ends; the end is completed using the germline J gene. The chain joins TRBV29-1 to TRBJ2-5; D is possibly TRBD1 (6 bases). Trimming left V 7 bases short and J 4 bases short, with 16 bases between. CDR3 length: 13 residues. CDR1 SQVTM and CDR2 ANQGSEA come from the germline V gene. CDR3 residues: CSALSIRGETQYF. Incomplete CDR3 DNA: TGCAGCGCCCTAAGCATCAGGGGAGAGACC.

Concerning this clone: Read coverage stops 3 residues before the CDR3 terminus; the germline J gene supplies the remainder. The chain employs TRBV20-1 and TRBJ2-7; 9 nucleotides match TRBD1. CDR1 and CDR2 from the germline V gene are DFQATT and SNEGSKA (reference sequence). Trimming took 4 bases from V and 6 from J; bases not matched to a gene: 13. CDR3 size: 15 residues. CDR3 DNA (partial): TGCAGTGCTACCGACCGGGACAGGGACTTGGTCGAG. Its protein is CSATDRDRDLVE. The whole CDR3 region reads CSATDRDRDLVEQYF.

Concerning this clone: The read ends 3 residues before the CDR3 terminus; that terminus is restored from the germline J gene. J is TRBJ1-4 and V is TRBV2; TRBD1 might be the D (6 bases). Trimming shortened V by 7 bases and J by 5 bases, and 14 bases separated the two germline ends. The CDR3 is 14 residues long. CDR1 is SNHLY and CDR2 is FYNNEI in the germline V gene. Here the CDR3 reads CASNRDTPNEKLFF. The DNA read from the CDR3 is TGTGCCAGCAACCGGGACACCCCGAATGAAAAA.

With regard to this clone: The missing CDR3 end, 3 residues past where the read stops, is filled in from the germline J gene. V and J are TRBV19 and TRBJ1-6, with D unclear. The CDR3 has 16 residues. V gave up 3 bases and J gave up 4 bases, with 13 bases separating them. Germline assignment: CDR1 LNHDA and CDR2 SQIVND (reference sequence). This CDR3 is CASSMAAELYNSPLHF. The CDR3 bases that were read are TGTGCCAGTAGTATGGCCGCAGAACTATATAATTCACCC.

Concerning this clone: The read comes to an end 3 residues before the CDR3 does, leaving the germline J gene to fill in the end. V and J are TRBV11-2 and TRBJ1-2, with D possibly TRBD1 on 5 matching bases. V lost 6 bases and J lost 3, with 17 bases in between. The CDR3 extends over 15 amino acids. Germline values: CDR1 SGHAT, CDR2 FQNNGV. The sequenced part of the CDR3 DNA is TGTGCCAGCAGGATGGGGTCGACAGCTGACTATGGC. Encoded protein: CASRMGSTADYG. The entire CDR3 reads CASRMGSTADYGYTF.

To note about this clone: The DNA ends 3 residues before the CDR3 does, and the rest of the CDR3 is filled in from the germline J gene. The chain combines TRBV18 with TRBJ2-1; 9 bases are a match to TRBD1. The CDR3 covers 15 residues. V lost 2 bases and J lost 1; bases outside the gene matches: 0. Germline V gene sequence: CDR1 KGHSH, CDR2 LQKENI. The CDR3 sequence is CASSPGQGSYNEQFF. The covered CDR3 bases are TGTGCCAGCTCACCAGGACAGGGGTCCTACAATGAG.

Notes on this clone: The missing CDR3 end, 3 residues past where the read stops, is filled in from the germline J gene. The chain carries TRBV19 and TRBJ1-6; D perhaps matches TRBD1 (6 bases). Trimming shortened V by 3 bases and J by 8 bases, and 14 bases separated the two germline ends. Per the germline V gene, CDR1 is LNHDA and CDR2 is SQIVND (reference sequence). This CDR3 is 15 amino acids long. The CDR3 bases that were read are TGTGCCAGTAGTATTCGGACAGAGATCCATTCACCC. This codes for CASSIRTEIHSP. The whole CDR3 region reads CASSIRTEIHSPLHF.

On this clone itself: The read is 3 residues too short to cover the CDR3 end, so that end is filled in from the germline J gene. The rearrangement uses TRBV5-6 and TRBJ1-2; possibly TRBD1 for D (5 bases). Germline CDR1 reads SGHDT; CDR2 reads YYEEEE. This CDR3 comprises 13 residues. The CDR3 DNA, read in part, is TGTGCCAGCAGCTTGTTATCGGGGGAAGGC. It yields the protein CASSLLSGEG. In full, the CDR3 is CASSLLSGEGYTF.

About this clone itself: Read coverage stops 3 residues before the CDR3 terminus; the germline J gene supplies the remainder. The rearrangement joins TRBV2 to TRBJ1-1, with D maybe TRBD1 (5 bases). The ends were cut back, 2 bases at V and 4 bases at J, with 14 bases in the middle. The CDR3 runs 15 residues. Germline-derived CDR1 and CDR2 are SNHLY and FYNNEI. CDR3 DNA (partial): TGTGCCAGCAGTGAACTGTGGGGTCAGGGCACTGAA. Its translation: CASSELWGQGTE. The full CDR3 protein reads CASSELWGQGTEAFF. Complete variable domain (other parts from reference TRBV2 and TRBJ1-1): EPEVTQTPSHQVTQMGQEVILRCVPISNHLYFYWYRQILGQKVEFLVSFYNNEISEKSEIFDDQFSVERPDGSNFTLKIRSTKLEDSAMYFCASSELWGQGTEAFFGQGTRLTVV.

Notes on this clone: Coverage ceases 3 residues before the CDR3 finishes, and the germline J gene fills in the end. The gene calls are TRBV2 and TRBJ2-1; maybe TRBD2 (5 bases). The CDR3 spans 12 residues. CDR1 SNHLY and CDR2 FYNNEI come from the germline V gene. With 6 bases removed from V and 5 bases from J, the gap between germline ends came to 8 bases. The CDR3 spells CASSGDNNEQFF. CDR3 bases read: TGTGCCAGCAGCGGGGATAACAATGAG.

Remarks on this clone: The read finishes 3 residues shy of the CDR3 end, and the germline J gene is used to complete it. The rearrangement joins TRBV2 to TRBJ2-7; 11 bases line up with TRBD2. The germline V gene has CDR1 SNHLY and CDR2 FYNNEI. This CDR3 has 16 amino acids. Trimming removed 4 bases from V and 4 bases from J; junction bases left unmatched: 9. The sequenced part of the CDR3 DNA is TGTGCCAGCAGTGGGACTAGCGGGCGATTACCGTACGAG. This translates into CASSGTSGRLPYE. In full, the CDR3 is CASSGTSGRLPYEQYF.

Details on this clone: The CDR3 extends 3 residues past the end of the read, so its final part is completed from the germline J gene. The chain recombines TRBV20-1 with TRBJ2-7; D uncertain. Per the germline V gene, CDR1 is DFQATT and CDR2 is SNEGSKA (reference sequence). Trimming pared 6 bases from V and 4 bases from J, leaving 22 bases between. The CDR3 loop spans 15 amino acids. Incomplete CDR3 DNA: TGCAGTGCCTCTCATCTGAAGTGGGCTTTTTACGAG. Encoded protein: CSASHLKWAFYE. The full CDR3 sequence reads CSASHLKWAFYEQYF.

On this clone: The sequenced fragment ends 3 residues before the CDR3 boundary, so the rest is inferred from the germline J gene. The chain employs TRBV7-9 and TRBJ1-1; tentatively, D is TRBD1 (5 bases). V dropped 6 bases and J dropped 3 bases, with 14 bases sitting between them. The CDR3 sequence is 14 residues long. CDR1 SEHNR and CDR2 FQNEAQ come from the germline V gene (reference sequence). The CDR3 is CASRQTSGHTEAFF. The CDR3 bases that were read are TGTGCCAGCAGGCAGACTTCAGGGCACACTGAA.

As regards this clone: Read coverage stops 3 residues before the CDR3 terminus; the germline J gene supplies the remainder. This chain links TRBV20-1 with TRBJ2-7; weak D call: TRBD1 (6 bases). CDR3 length: 14 residues. The V gene lost 8 bases and the J gene lost 1 base, with 18 bases spanning the gap. Germline V lookup: CDR1 DFQATT, CDR2 SNEGSKA (reference sequence). The sequenced part of the CDR3 DNA is TGCAGTCCCATCCCCGGGACACCGTCCTACGAG. Its translation: CSPIPGTPSYE. From start to end, the CDR3 is CSPIPGTPSYEQYF.

Regarding this clone: The read terminates 3 residues ahead of where the CDR3 ends, so the germline J gene completes it. The genes are TRBV3-1 (or the pseudogene TRBV3-2) and TRBJ2-3; a possible D gene is TRBD2 (6 bases). Germline CDR1 reads LGHDT; CDR2 reads YNNKEL (reference sequence). Trimming left V 1 base short and J 0 bases short, with 11 bases between. CDR3 length equals 16 residues. CDR3 residues: CASSQGGLTSTDTQYF. The DNA read from the CDR3 is TGTGCCAGCAGCCAAGGGGGACTCACTAGCACAGATACG.

Comment on this clone: The sequenced fragment ends 3 residues before the CDR3 boundary, so the rest is inferred from the germline J gene. The V and J genes are TRBV2 and TRBJ1-5; D may be TRBD1 (5 bases). The germline V gene has CDR1 SNHLY and CDR2 FYNNEI. The CDR3 has 15 amino acids. V was pared by 7 bases and J by 2 bases, with 15 bases between. Here the CDR3 reads CASTPQGLGNQPQHF. CDR3 bases read: TGTGCCAGCACCCCTCAGGGTCTTGGCAATCAGCCC.

As concerns this clone: The CDR3 is cut off 3 residues early in the read; its end comes from the germline J gene. The chain couples TRBV12-3 or TRBV12-4 to TRBJ2-2, with TRBD1 matching 7 bases. This CDR3 has 18 amino acids. V shed 5 bases and J 1 base; nucleotides not matched to a gene: 13. The DNA read from the CDR3 is TGTGCCAGCAGTCCCCGTAAGAGGGGGCTTCTGAACACCGGGGAG. Residues: CASSPRKRGLLNTGE. The CDR3 in its entirety is CASSPRKRGLLNTGELFF.

About this clone: The read stops 3 residues short of the end of the CDR3; the missing end is completed from the germline J gene. The V gene is TRBV12-3 or TRBV12-4, the J gene TRBJ1-3; D is perhaps TRBD1 (5 bases). This CDR3 spans 14 amino acids. Trimming took 8 bases from V and 4 from J, leaving 15 bases between them. The DNA read from the CDR3 is TGTGCCAGCTCGGTGCGAGGGGCGGGAAACACC. It is translated as CASSVRGAGNT. The whole CDR3 protein reads CASSVRGAGNTIYF.